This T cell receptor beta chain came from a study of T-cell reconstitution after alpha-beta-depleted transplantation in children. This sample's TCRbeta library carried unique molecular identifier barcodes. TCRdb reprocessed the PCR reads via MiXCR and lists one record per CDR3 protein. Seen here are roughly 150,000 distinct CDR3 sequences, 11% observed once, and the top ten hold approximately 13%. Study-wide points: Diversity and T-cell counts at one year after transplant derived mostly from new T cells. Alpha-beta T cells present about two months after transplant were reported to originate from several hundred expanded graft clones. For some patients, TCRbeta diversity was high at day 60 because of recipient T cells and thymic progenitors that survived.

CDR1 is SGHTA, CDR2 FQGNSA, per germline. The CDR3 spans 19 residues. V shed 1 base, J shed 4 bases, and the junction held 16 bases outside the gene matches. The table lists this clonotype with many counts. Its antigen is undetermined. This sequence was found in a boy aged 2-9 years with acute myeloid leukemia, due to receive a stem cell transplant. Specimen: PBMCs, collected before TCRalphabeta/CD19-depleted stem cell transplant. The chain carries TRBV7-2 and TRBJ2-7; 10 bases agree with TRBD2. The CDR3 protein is CASSLGWSSGSYRGYEQYF. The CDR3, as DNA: TGTGCCAGCAGCTTAGGCTGGTCTAGCGGGAGCTATAGAGGATACGAGCAGTACTTC.